A single sample is the source of the 20 T cell receptor beta chains below, sequenced in a study of T cell repertoires in cytomegalovirus infection. TCRdb reprocessed the reads via MiXCR and lists one record per CDR3 protein. The top ten hold less than 10% of the sample, which has over 100,000 distinct CDR3 sequences, approximately 15% seen once. The sample taken for sequencing was PBMCs. Receptors originate from a human donor in good health (CMV status not recorded). Some clones in this sample may be carry-over from other donors' samples.

This clonotype was recorded many times. V gene TRBV7-9 combines with J gene TRBJ1-2, with a weak D call TRBD1 (5 bases). The CDR3 extends over 14 amino acids. Germline V lookup: CDR1 SEHNR, CDR2 FQNEAQ (reference sequence). Trimming removed 5 bases at V and 4 bases at J, with 14 bases between. The CDR3 loop reads CASSRPQGLYGYTF. DNA for the CDR3: TGTGCCAGCAGCAGACCTCAGGGCCTCTATGGCTACACCTTC.

Regarding this clonotype: A much bigger clone sits one base away, suggesting this may be a read error. V and J are TRBV20-1 and TRBJ2-1, with D tentatively TRBD2 (7 bases). The ends were cut back, 1 base at V and 10 bases at J, with 17 bases in the middle. The CDR3 has 14 amino acids. The V gene's germline CDR1 is DFQATT and CDR2 SNEGSKA (reference sequence). The CDR3 sequence is CSARVRGGAKEQFF. The DNA for the CDR3 is TGCAGTGCTAGAGTTAGAGGGGGGGCTAAGGAGCAGTTCTTC.

This clonotype was recorded a few times. The J gene is TRBJ1-2, the V gene TRBV29-1; D gene uncertain. Germline CDR1 reads SQVTM; CDR2 reads ANQGSEA. Trimming stripped 4 bases from V and 6 bases from J, with 18 bases between. The length of the CDR3 is 14 residues. The DNA of the CDR3 is TGCAGCGTTGTTGGGCCGCTTGATGACCATGGCTACACCTTC. It yields the protein CSVVGPLDDHGYTF.

CDR3 amino acids: CASSRSSGGKSYGYTF. CDR3 nucleotides: TGCGCCAGCAGCCGTTCCTCAGGGGGCAAGAGCTATGGCTACACCTTC. The V call is TRBV5-1, the J call TRBJ1-2; TRBD1 matches 8 bases. Trimming removed 4 bases from V and 4 bases from J; junction bases left unmatched: 12. This CDR3 comprises 16 residues. Looked up from germline, CDR1 is SGHRS and CDR2 is YFSETQ.

The chain recombines TRBV20-1 with TRBJ1-1; TRBD1 is a possible D gene (6 bases). This CDR3 is built from 15 residues. The V end was cut by 2 bases, the J end by 0 bases, with 13 bases between. CDR1 DFQATT and CDR2 SNEGSKA come from the germline V gene (reference sequence). CDR3 coding DNA: TGCAGTGCTAGAAGGACAGAGGTAATGAACACTGAAGCTTTCTTT. Amino acid sequence: CSARRTEVMNTEAFF.

This clonotype was seen repeatedly, ten times or more. The chain employs TRBV6-1 and TRBJ1-6; D remains unclear. This CDR3 region has 13 residues. Looked up from germline, CDR1 is MNHNS and CDR2 is SASEGT. The V end lost 4 bases, the J end lost 9 bases, and 10 bases lay between the germline ends. In DNA, the CDR3 is TGTGCCAGCAGTGCGGCCTCGGGTTCACCCCTCCACTTT. Its translation is CASSAASGSPLHF.

This clonotype showed up many times. Germline and junction disagree at one end, which may indicate a read error. The gene calls are TRBV7-2 and TRBJ2-7; D is undetermined. Germline CDR1 is SGHTA and CDR2 is FQGNSA. The CDR3 sequence is 13 residues long. The CDR3 loop is CASSLDKGPISDF. In DNA, the CDR3 is TGTGCCAGCAGCTTAGACAAGGGTCCCATCAGTGATTTC.

This chain joins TRBV5-1 and TRBJ2-1; D not resolved. V was shortened by 0 bases and J by 9 bases, with 7 bases between the two germline ends. Germline CDR1 SGHRS, CDR2 YFSETQ. The CDR3 spans 12 residues. CDR3 loop: CASSLVAGEQFF. CDR3 coding DNA: TGCGCCAGCAGCTTGGTGGCTGGTGAGCAGTTCTTC.

This clonotype has a handful of counts. The rearrangement joins TRBV7-2 to TRBJ1-1; 7 bases agree with TRBD1. Germline-derived CDR1 and CDR2 are SGHTA and FQGNSA. The V and J ends lost 0 bases and 0 bases, in that order; junction bases with no gene match: 1. The CDR3 covers 15 residues. CDR3 bases: TGTGCCAGCAGCTTAGCGGGACAGATGAACACTGAAGCTTTCTTT. This encodes CASSLAGQMNTEAFF.

This clonotype was recorded a few times. V gene TRBV7-2 combines with J gene TRBJ1-2; D ambiguous. The CDR3 totals 12 residues. V lost 6 bases and J lost 4, with 9 bases in between. Germline CDR1 SGHTA, CDR2 FQGNSA. The CDR3 region is CASSRWSYGYTF. DNA for the CDR3: TGTGCCAGCAGTCGCTGGAGCTATGGCTACACCTTC.

In this sample, this clonotype turned up a few times. This chain joins TRBV28 and TRBJ2-7, with 7 bases identical to TRBD2. From germline, CDR1 is MDHEN and CDR2 SYDVKM. The CDR3 length is 16 residues. V was pared by 9 bases and J by 3 bases, with 17 bases of the junction left unmatched. The DNA for the CDR3 is TGTGCCAGTATCGCCGGCGGGGAGGGTGGGGGCTACGAGCAGTACTTC. Protein: CASIAGGEGGGYEQYF.

V usage is TRBV20-1 and J usage is TRBJ1-6; a weak D match, TRBD1 (5 bases). This CDR3 is 14 amino acids long. The V and J ends lost 5 bases and 6 bases respectively, with 14 bases between them. CDR1 is DFQATT, CDR2 SNEGSKA, per germline (reference sequence). The CDR3 loop reads CSAGASPINSPLHF. The CDR3 nucleotides read TGCAGTGCTGGGGCCTCTCCAATTAATTCACCCCTCCACTTT.

The chain uses TRBV5-4 and TRBJ1-4; a weak D match, TRBD1 (5 bases). Germline V gene data show CDR1 as SGHNT and CDR2 as YYREEE (reference sequence). V lost 9 bases to trimming and J lost 2 bases, with 8 bases between them. CDR3 length equals 12 residues. The CDR3 region has the DNA TGTGCCACGGGGGGTACTAATGAAAAACTGTTTTTT. Its protein product is CATGGTNEKLFF.

This clonotype was observed many times. The CDR3 DNA sequence: TGTGCCAGCAGCTTAACACCCGGGGACAGGGGGTATTCAACTAATGAAAAACTGTTTTTT. Its protein is CASSLTPGDRGYSTNEKLFF. The chain is built from TRBV7-2 and TRBJ1-4; 11 bases agree with TRBD1. CDR1 is SGHTA and CDR2 is FQGNSA in the germline V gene. V lost 2 bases to trimming and J lost 0 bases; unmatched junction nucleotides: 11. This CDR3 spans 20 amino acids. Looking up the rest from reference TRBV7-2 and TRBJ1-4 gives the full variable domain: GAGVSQSPSNKVTEKGKDVELRCDPISGHTALYWYRQSLGQGLEFLIYFQGNSAPDKSGLPSDRFSAERTGGSVSTLTIQRTQQEDSAVYLCASSLTPGDRGYSTNEKLFFGSGTQLSVL.

The chain is built from TRBV2 and TRBJ1-1; 10 bases line up with TRBD1. Unmatched junction bases numbered 4, after V lost 5 bases and J lost 7 bases. The CDR3 consists of 13 residues. The V gene's germline CDR1 is SNHLY and CDR2 FYNNEI. Written as DNA, the CDR3 is TGTGCCAGCAGTAGGGACAGGGGCCGTGAAGCTTTCTTT. Its translation is CASSRDRGREAFF.

In this sample, this clonotype turned up many times. The chain links TRBV20-1 to TRBJ2-3; 7 nucleotides match TRBD2. V was pared by 0 bases and J by 8 bases, with 14 bases of the junction left unmatched. The germline V gene has CDR1 DFQATT and CDR2 SNEGSKA (reference sequence). The CDR3 is 16 amino acids. Here the CDR3 DNA reads TGCAGTGCTAGAGATCTCAGCGGGGACCCCCGGAGTACGCAGTATTTT. Translation: CSARDLSGDPRSTQYF.

V and J are TRBV6-8 and TRBJ1-5, with D possibly matching TRBD1 (6 bases). V was shortened by 5 bases and J by 0 bases, with 11 bases between the two germline ends. CDR3 length: 15 residues. Germline V CDR1 and CDR2: MNHGY, SAAAGT. The CDR3 is CASSHRQDSNQPQHF. The CDR3 DNA is TGTGCCAGCAGTCACAGACAGGATAGCAATCAGCCCCAGCATTTT.

This clonotype occurred a few times. The CDR3 DNA reads as TGTGCCACCAGCTCCCGGACAGTACACTATGGCTACACCTTC. This codes for CATSSRTVHYGYTF. V usage is TRBV15 and J usage is TRBJ1-2; perhaps TRBD1 as D (6 bases). Per the germline V gene, CDR1 is LNHNV and CDR2 is YYDKDF (reference sequence). This CDR3 has 14 residues. Trimming removed 5 bases from V and 3 bases from J, with 13 bases in between.

This clonotype was found many times. The CDR3, as DNA: TGTGCCAGCAGCCGCAGAGTTGGGGGCGGCTCCGGGGAGCTGTTTTTT. Translation: CASSRRVGGGSGELFF. The rearrangement links TRBV7-2 to TRBJ2-2; perhaps TRBD1 as D (6 bases). V gave up 5 bases and J gave up 6 bases, with 19 bases separating them. Germline lookup yields CDR1 SGHTA and CDR2 FQGNSA. CDR3 size: 16 residues.

This clonotype came up many times. The V and J genes are TRBV2 and TRBJ2-3; D unresolved. Trimming removed 10 bases at V and 4 bases at J, with 15 bases between. The CDR3 runs to 13 residues. Germline loops: CDR1 SNHLY, CDR2 FYNNEI. In DNA form, the CDR3 reads TGTGCCACTAGTTCGGAGTCCGCAGATACGCAGTATTTT. It is translated as CATSSESADTQYF.